The 31 T cell receptor beta chains presented below share a single source sample, sequenced in a study of T cell responses to AZD1222 COVID-19 vaccine. Clones were sequenced by immunoSEQ multiplex PCR, and TCRdb holds only the in-frame ones, with some missing. The table includes roughly 70,000 clones, 79% detected once. The input for sequencing was peripheral blood, taken on day 0 of MenACWY control vaccination. The source is an adult in good health.

The rearrangement uses TRBV30 and TRBJ2-3; a possible D gene is TRBD1 (6 bases). Between the trimmed V and J ends, which lost 0 bases and 2 bases, there was a span of 24 bases. Germline loops: CDR1 GTSNPN, CDR2 SVGIG (reference sequence). This CDR3 comprises 19 residues. In DNA, the CDR3 is TGTGCCTGGAGTGTATTCCGGCAGGGGAGTCCCCGCGCCACAGATACGCAGTATTTT. Protein product: CAWSVFRQGSPRATDTQYF.

V is TRBV7-6 and J is TRBJ1-1; D is perhaps TRBD1 (5 bases). There are 16 residues in the CDR3. V shed 1 base and J shed 1 base, with 13 bases lying between them. In germline, CDR1 is SGHVS, CDR2 FNYEAQ. DNA of the CDR3: TGTGCCAGCAGCTTAGAGGCAGGGTGGGGGAACACTGAAGCTTTCTTT. It specifies CASSLEAGWGNTEAFF.

J is TRBJ2-1 and V is TRBV29-1, with 7 bases lining up with TRBD1. Germline CDR1 is SQVTM and CDR2 is ANQGSEA. This CDR3 has 14 amino acids. The ends lost 7 bases at V and 4 bases at J; junction bases unmatched: 10. The CDR3 bases are TGCAGCGGGTGCCGGGACAGTACTTACAATGAGCAGTTCTTC. It specifies CSGCRDSTYNEQFF.

This chain connects TRBV6-5 to TRBJ2-7; TRBD2 matches at 16 bases. CDR3 length: 15 residues. The ends lost 4 bases at V and 5 bases at J; junction bases unmatched: 2. Germline CDR1 reads MNHEY; CDR2 reads SVGAGI. In nucleotides, the CDR3 is TGTGCCAGCAGTTTGGGACTAGCGGGAGGGAACGAGCAGTACTTC. Translated, it gives CASSLGLAGGNEQYF.

The chain employs TRBV6-5 and TRBJ1-4, with TRBD1 as a possible D gene (6 bases). Looked up from germline, CDR1 is MNHEY and CDR2 is SVGAGI. V lost 7 bases and J lost 3, with 12 bases in between. The CDR3 consists of 14 residues. This chain's CDR3 is CASKQGASNEKLFF. In nucleotides, the CDR3 is TGTGCCAGCAAACAGGGCGCTTCTAATGAAAAACTGTTTTTT.

This clone was recorded only once. The chain joins TRBV28 to TRBJ1-2, with D hard to call. V was pared by 4 bases and J by 4 bases, with 10 bases between. The CDR3 is 13 amino acids. Germline V lookup: CDR1 MDHEN, CDR2 SYDVKM. Here the CDR3 DNA reads TGTGCCAGCAGTTCACCGGGGATCTATGGCTACACCTTC. It yields the protein CASSSPGIYGYTF.

V is TRBV7-6 and J is TRBJ2-5; D is undetermined. From germline, CDR1 is SGHVS and CDR2 FNYEAQ. V was shortened by 0 bases and J by 7 bases, with 9 bases between the two germline ends. The CDR3 extends over 13 amino acids. In nucleotides, the CDR3 is TGTGCCAGCAGCTTAGCTGACACTGGGACCCAGTACTTC. Translation gives CASSLADTGTQYF.

The chain couples TRBV5-1 to TRBJ2-2, with 12 bases identical to TRBD2. CDR3 size: 16 residues. Germline V lookup: CDR1 SGHRS, CDR2 YFSETQ. Germline trimming cut 4 bases from V and 6 bases from J; bases unmatched to any gene: 7. The CDR3, as DNA: TGCGCCAGCAGCCCGGTACTAGCGGGGGGCGCCGGGGAGCTGTTTTTT. Translating gives CASSPVLAGGAGELFF.

V gene TRBV18 combines with J gene TRBJ1-5, with TRBD1 identical over 8 bases. This CDR3 is 14 amino acids long. CDR1 is KGHSH and CDR2 is LQKENI in the germline V gene. Trimming cost V 5 bases and J 5 bases; bases outside gene matches: 5. The CDR3 is CASSTGQGDQPQHF. The CDR3 bases are TGTGCCAGCTCAACAGGACAGGGAGATCAGCCCCAGCATTTT.

The chain employs TRBV6-5 and TRBJ1-1; D is possibly TRBD1 (5 bases). Germline assignment: CDR1 MNHEY and CDR2 SVGAGI. V was shortened by 5 bases and J by 1 base, with 8 bases between the two germline ends. The CDR3 is 13 amino acids. The CDR3 here is CASSKTGNTEAFF. As DNA, the CDR3 is TGTGCCAGCAGTAAAACAGGGAACACTGAAGCTTTCTTT.

This clone was seen a few times. The V call is TRBV7-9, the J call TRBJ2-2; D not resolved. The CDR3 loop spans 13 amino acids. Germline CDR1 is SEHNR and CDR2 is FQNEAQ (reference sequence). Trimming cost V 2 bases and J 4 bases, with 5 bases left between them. DNA of the CDR3: TGTGCCAGCAGCTTAATTAGCACCGGGGAGCTGTTTTTT. Translated: CASSLISTGELFF. Looking up the rest from reference TRBV7-9 and TRBJ2-2 gives the full variable domain: DTGVSQNPRHKITKRGQNVTFRCDPISEHNRLYWYRQTLGQGPEFLTYFQNEAQLEKSRLLSDRFSAERPKGSFSTLEIQRTEQGDSAMYLCASSLISTGELFFGEGSRLTVL.

V gene TRBV30 combines with J gene TRBJ1-2, with 10 bases matching TRBD1. Unmatched junction bases numbered 1, after V lost 5 bases and J lost 7 bases. The CDR3 is 11 residues long. The germline CDR1 and CDR2 sequences are GTSNPN and SVGIG (reference sequence). The CDR3 sequence: CAWGQGGGYTF. The DNA of the CDR3 is TGTGCCTGGGGACAGGGGGGTGGCTACACCTTC.

This clone was observed a few times. The J gene is TRBJ1-3, the V gene TRBV6-5; no firm D call. Per germline, CDR1 MNHEY and CDR2 SVGAGI. The V and J ends lost 6 bases and 0 bases respectively, with 12 bases between them. The CDR3 is 15 residues long. DNA for the CDR3: TGTGCCAGCAGCTGGGAACAATCCTCTGGAAACACCATATATTTT. It yields the protein CASSWEQSSGNTIYF.

Only a few counts were recorded for this clone. Other DNA sequences in the same sample also yield this CDR3. This chain joins TRBV5-1 and TRBJ2-3, with D hard to call. The CDR3 sequence is 12 residues long. Trimming shortened V by 2 bases and J by 1 base, and 2 bases separated the two germline ends. The germline gives CDR1 SGHRS, CDR2 YFSETQ. CDR3 DNA sequence: TGCGCCAGCAGCTTCGGCACAGATACGCAGTATTTT. Its protein product is CASSFGTDTQYF.

The CDR3 protein is CASSFGQGIGYTEAFF. The DNA for the CDR3 is TGTGCCAGCAGCTTCGGACAGGGGATAGGGTACACTGAAGCTTTCTTT. The chain couples TRBV5-5 to TRBJ1-1, with 9 bases identical to TRBD1. V lost 2 bases to trimming and J lost 3 bases; unmatched junction nucleotides: 8. The CDR3 consists of 16 residues. Germline V CDR1 and CDR2: SGHKS, YYEKEE (reference sequence).

The chain links TRBV30 to TRBJ1-1; no reliable D call. The CDR3 has 12 amino acids. Germline CDR1 is GTSNPN and CDR2 is SVGIG (reference sequence). V lost 1 base, J lost 7 bases, and 10 bases lay in between. The CDR3 here is CAWSEDRGEAFF. In DNA form, the CDR3 reads TGTGCCTGGAGTGAAGATCGTGGTGAAGCTTTCTTT.

The genes are TRBV30 and TRBJ2-7; 7 nucleotides match TRBD1. Germline trimming cut 2 bases from V and 1 base from J; bases unmatched to any gene: 2. CDR3 length: 13 residues. CDR1 and CDR2 from the germline V gene are GTSNPN and SVGIG (reference sequence). CDR3 loop: CAWSLGQSYEQYF. In nucleotides, the CDR3 is TGTGCCTGGAGTCTGGGACAGTCCTACGAGCAGTACTTC.

This clone was seen only a few times. This chain uses TRBV2 with TRBJ2-1, with 10 positions matching TRBD2. Germline CDR1 is SNHLY and CDR2 is FYNNEI. V lost 4 bases to trimming and J lost 5 bases; unmatched junction nucleotides: 8. This CDR3 has 16 amino acids. CDR3 loop: CASSASLAGVDNEQFF. The CDR3 nucleotides are TGTGCCAGCAGTGCGAGCCTAGCGGGGGTGGACAATGAGCAGTTCTTC.

This chain links TRBV19 with TRBJ1-5; D is possibly TRBD1 (5 bases). The CDR3 sequence is 14 residues long. Germline V gene lookup returns CDR1 LNHDA and CDR2 SQIVND (reference sequence). The ends were cut back, 5 bases at V and 7 bases at J, with 15 bases in the middle. The CDR3 nucleotides are TGTGCCAGTAGTGTACCGGCCCAGGGACAGCCCCAGCATTTT. This sequence encodes CASSVPAQGQPQHF.

The chain links TRBV5-6 to TRBJ2-7; D might be TRBD2 (5 bases). The CDR3 spans 14 residues. Germline V CDR1 and CDR2: SGHDT, YYEEEE. With 4 bases removed from V and 4 bases from J, the gap between germline ends came to 15 bases. The CDR3: CASSLAQDSYEQYF. CDR3 in DNA: TGTGCCAGCAGCCTGGCCCAGGACTCTTACGAGCAGTACTTC.

The rearrangement uses TRBV5-4 and TRBJ1-1, with 8 bases that match TRBD1. The junction had 0 bases not matched to a gene; V was cut back by 0 bases and J by 8 bases. Germline V gives CDR1 SGHNT, CDR2 YYREEE (reference sequence). The CDR3 spans 12 residues. The CDR3 DNA reads as TGTGCCAGCAGCTTGGCAGGGGGCGAAGCTTTCTTT. Protein sequence: CASSLAGGEAFF.

The J gene is TRBJ1-1, the V gene TRBV7-9; D gene unclear. Per germline, CDR1 SEHNR and CDR2 FQNEAQ (reference sequence). With 3 bases removed from V and 0 bases from J, the gap between germline ends came to 8 bases. The CDR3 extends over 14 amino acids. This chain's CDR3 is CASSFQELNTEAFF. DNA of the CDR3: TGTGCCAGCAGCTTTCAGGAGTTGAACACTGAAGCTTTCTTT.

This clone has only one observation. The V and J genes are TRBV20-1 and TRBJ1-3; no reliable D call. Germline values: CDR1 DFQATT, CDR2 SNEGSKA (reference sequence). The CDR3 has 11 residues. Trimming took 3 bases from V and 4 from J, leaving 4 bases between them. As DNA, the CDR3 is TGCAGTGCTAGTACAGGAAACACCATATATTTT. This codes for CSASTGNTIYF.

The rearrangement uses TRBV6-1 and TRBJ1-5; perhaps TRBD1 as D (6 bases). Germline assignment: CDR1 MNHNS and CDR2 SASEGT. Trimming stripped 2 bases from V and 5 bases from J, with 10 bases between. The CDR3 spans 14 residues. For the CDR3, the DNA is TGTGCCAGCAGTGAATTGGGGGCGGATCAGCCCCAGCATTTT. Its translation is CASSELGADQPQHF.

For the CDR3, the DNA is TGTGCCAGCAGTGAAGCGACGACAGTCCCATCCTACGAGCAGTACTTC. It specifies CASSEATTVPSYEQYF. The chain is built from TRBV6-1 and TRBJ2-7; D perhaps matches TRBD1 (5 bases). Trimming left V 0 bases short and J 1 base short, with 13 bases between. The CDR3 contains 16 residues. CDR1 and CDR2 from the germline V gene are MNHNS and SASEGT.

The J gene is TRBJ1-4, the V gene TRBV7-8; no clear D gene. The CDR3 covers 14 residues. Germline loops: CDR1 SGHVS, CDR2 FQNEAQ. Trimming removed 5 bases from V and 6 bases from J, with 13 bases in between. CDR3: CASSPREGDEKLFF. DNA of the CDR3: TGTGCCAGCAGCCCCCGGGAGGGTGATGAAAAACTGTTTTTT.

V is TRBV19 and J is TRBJ1-5, with D hard to call. This CDR3 has 14 amino acids. V dropped 5 bases and J dropped 6 bases, with 14 bases sitting between them. CDR1 is LNHDA and CDR2 is SQIVND in the germline V gene (reference sequence). The CDR3 region is CASSGSGPSQPQHF. As DNA, the CDR3 is TGTGCCAGTAGTGGGAGTGGGCCCTCTCAGCCCCAGCATTTT.

The rearrangement links TRBV28 to TRBJ1-1; D may be TRBD1 (5 bases). The germline gives CDR1 MDHEN, CDR2 SYDVKM. The CDR3 totals 17 residues. V lost 6 bases, J lost 3 bases, and 23 bases lay in between. CDR3 DNA: TGTGCCAGCAGCGCTGGGGACCGCAGTGTTCCGGACACTGAAGCTTTCTTT. It translates to CASSAGDRSVPDTEAFF.

The V gene is TRBV19, the J gene TRBJ2-1, with D perhaps being TRBD1 or TRBD2 (5 bases each). The CDR3 totals 15 residues. Germline-derived CDR1 and CDR2 are LNHDA and SQIVND (reference sequence). V lost 5 bases and J lost 8, with 19 bases in between. The CDR3 spells CASSPRTRGTDEQFF. The CDR3 DNA reads as TGTGCCAGTAGTCCCCGTACTAGGGGCACGGATGAGCAGTTCTTC.

This clone was picked up a small number of times. The genes are TRBV12-3 or TRBV12-4 and TRBJ2-7; D is ambiguous. V was trimmed by 1 base and J by 4 bases, leaving 5 bases between them. The CDR3 has 12 residues. In nucleotides, the CDR3 is TGTGCCAGCAGTTTAGGGCTTTACGAGCAGTACTTC. This translates into CASSLGLYEQYF.

The chain recombines TRBV30 with TRBJ2-3, with TRBD2 matching 12 bases. Trimming took 2 bases from V and 3 from J; bases not matched to a gene: 9. The CDR3 spans 17 residues. Germline CDR1 and CDR2: GTSNPN and SVGIG (reference sequence). In nucleotides, the CDR3 is TGTGCCTGGAGTAAACCTAGACTAGCGGGGGAGACAGATACGCAGTATTTT. Translation gives CAWSKPRLAGETDTQYF.